Presented here are 18 T cell receptor beta chains from one specimen sequenced in a study of blood T cell repertoires in COVID-19. Profiled with immunoSEQ multiplex PCR; TCRdb holds only in-frame clones, not every one. The sample yields about 52,000 clones, approximately 85% seen once. The sample taken for sequencing was peripheral blood. The receptors come from a woman of 80 years or more with acute or convalescent COVID-19.

The chain recombines TRBV29-1 with TRBJ1-5; 7 positions agree with TRBD1. The V gene end was trimmed by 6 bases and the J gene end by 5 bases; junction bases not matched to a gene: 7. The CDR3 is 13 amino acids. Germline V CDR1 and CDR2: SQVTM, ANQGSEA. The CDR3 spells CSVATGEDQPQHF. Written as DNA, the CDR3 is TGCAGCGTAGCCACAGGGGAGGATCAGCCCCAGCATTTT.

This clone was observed a few times. This rearrangement joins TRBV10-3 to TRBJ1-3; 10 positions agree with TRBD1. The V gene end was trimmed by 7 bases and the J gene end by 4 bases; junction bases not matched to a gene: 7. Germline-derived CDR1 and CDR2 are ENHRY and SYGVKD. The CDR3 extends over 15 amino acids. DNA of the CDR3: TGTGCCATCACCGACAGGGGGCGATCCGGAAACACCATATATTTT. Its protein is CAITDRGRSGNTIYF.

The chain employs TRBV6-1 and TRBJ2-5, with a possible D match to TRBD2 (7 bases). CDR1 is MNHNS and CDR2 is SASEGT in the germline V gene. The CDR3 sequence is 13 residues long. The ends were cut back, 2 bases at V and 7 bases at J, with 11 bases in the middle. The CDR3 nucleotides are TGTGCCAGCAGTGAACTAGGGGGGGGGACCCAGTACTTC. This translates into CASSELGGGTQYF.

V gene TRBV4-1 combines with J gene TRBJ2-4; the D gene is possibly TRBD2 (6 bases). V lost 5 bases, J lost 3 bases, and 20 bases lay in between. Germline V gene sequence: CDR1 MGHRA, CDR2 YSYEKL. The CDR3 covers 17 residues. This CDR3 is CASSSTGSSGDKNIQYF. The CDR3 DNA sequence: TGCGCCAGCAGCAGCACAGGCTCCTCGGGGGACAAAAACATTCAGTACTTC.

V usage is TRBV9 and J usage is TRBJ2-5, with D possibly TRBD1 on 6 matching bases. V was clipped by 0 bases and J by 2 bases, with 11 bases between them. The CDR3 contains 15 residues. Germline values: CDR1 SGDLS, CDR2 YYNGEE. CDR3 residues: CASSVGQGRQETQYF. DNA for the CDR3: TGTGCCAGCAGCGTAGGGCAGGGGAGACAAGAGACCCAGTACTTC.

This clone was counted a few times. The chain has TRBV24-1 and TRBJ2-1; the D gene is possibly TRBD1 (5 bases). Germline CDR1 and CDR2: KGHDR and SFDVKD. This CDR3 comprises 13 residues. Between the trimmed V and J ends, which lost 2 bases and 10 bases, there was a span of 11 bases. CDR3 residues: CATSDSSRVEQFF. CDR3 sequence (DNA): TGTGCCACCAGTGATTCATCCAGGGTAGAGCAGTTCTTC.

V gene TRBV5-6 combines with J gene TRBJ1-2; D is ambiguous. This CDR3 has 13 amino acids. Germline assignment: CDR1 SGHDT and CDR2 YYEEEE. With 0 bases removed from V and 3 bases from J, the gap between germline ends came to 6 bases. CDR3 sequence: CASSLGADYGYTF. DNA for the CDR3: TGTGCCAGCAGCTTGGGGGCAGACTATGGCTACACCTTC.

The CDR3 DNA reads as TGCGCCAGCAACGTCGGAGGCATGAACACTGAAGCTTTCTTT. Translated, it gives CASNVGGMNTEAFF. The gene calls are TRBV5-1 and TRBJ1-1; D not resolved. Trimming left V 6 bases short and J 0 bases short, with 12 bases between. This CDR3 contains 14 residues. Germline assignment: CDR1 SGHRS and CDR2 YFSETQ.

The V and J genes are TRBV5-1 and TRBJ2-2; the match to TRBD2 covers 10 bases. The CDR3 totals 14 residues. The germline V gene encodes CDR1 SGHRS and CDR2 YFSETQ. The trim removed 5 bases at V and 5 bases at J, leaving 3 bases unmatched. The CDR3 DNA is TGCGCCAGCAGGCTAGCGGGGGATACCGGGGAGCTGTTTTTT. Translated: CASRLAGDTGELFF.

The J gene is TRBJ2-7, the V gene TRBV18; 10 positions match TRBD1. The junction had 4 bases not matched to a gene; V was cut back by 3 bases and J by 5 bases. Per the germline V gene, CDR1 is KGHSH and CDR2 is LQKENI. The CDR3 extends over 14 amino acids. The CDR3 here is CASSPGQGTNEQYV. The DNA for the CDR3 is TGTGCCAGCTCACCGGGACAGGGGACAAACGAGCAGTACGTC.

J is TRBJ2-5 and V is TRBV12-3 or TRBV12-4, with no clear D. The CDR3 sequence is 13 residues long. V lost 1 base to trimming and J lost 1 base, with 4 bases between them. As DNA, the CDR3 is TGTGCCAGCAGTTTAGTCGGCCAAGAGACCCAGTACTTC. Protein sequence: CASSLVGQETQYF.

This chain connects TRBV3-1 (or the pseudogene TRBV3-2) to TRBJ1-1, with a weak D call TRBD1 (6 bases). V was trimmed by 3 bases and J by 1 base, leaving 6 bases between them. This CDR3 spans 13 amino acids. CDR1 and CDR2 from the germline V gene are LGHDT and YNNKEL (reference sequence). The CDR3 is CASSQGANTEAFF. DNA for the CDR3: TGTGCCAGCAGCCAGGGGGCGAACACTGAAGCTTTCTTT.

This clone was counted only a few times. J is TRBJ1-2 and V is TRBV5-1; 9 nucleotides agree with TRBD1. Unmatched junction bases numbered 8, after V lost 3 bases and J lost 8 bases. Germline V lookup: CDR1 SGHRS, CDR2 YFSETQ. This CDR3 contains 14 residues. Here the CDR3 reads CASSSGDREDGYTF. The CDR3 region has the DNA TGCGCCAGCAGCTCTGGGGACAGGGAGGACGGCTACACCTTC.

The chain joins TRBV4-2 to TRBJ2-2; weak D call: TRBD2 (6 bases). V dropped 3 bases and J dropped 6 bases, with 11 bases sitting between them. CDR1 is LGHNA and CDR2 is YNFKEQ in the germline V gene. The CDR3 loop spans 14 amino acids. CDR3 in DNA: TGTGCCAGCAGCCAGGGACTCCCGTCCGGGGAGCTGTTTTTT. It encodes CASSQGLPSGELFF.

The chain joins TRBV5-1 to TRBJ1-1, with D possibly being TRBD1 (6 bases). The V end was cut by 2 bases, the J end by 5 bases, with 10 bases between. From germline, CDR1 is SGHRS and CDR2 YFSETQ. This CDR3 has 13 amino acids. The chain's CDR3 is CASSLQGYTEAFF. The CDR3 DNA sequence: TGCGCCAGCAGCTTACAGGGTTATACTGAAGCTTTCTTT.

The chain has TRBV7-2 and TRBJ1-5; D ambiguous. The CDR3 runs to 13 residues. Germline values: CDR1 SGHTA, CDR2 FQGNSA. Trimming left V 2 bases short and J 2 bases short, with 4 bases between. The CDR3 nucleotides are TGTGCCAGCAGCTTATATCGCAATCAGCCCCAGCATTTT. This sequence encodes CASSLYRNQPQHF.

The rearrangement links TRBV6-5 to TRBJ2-7; 8 bases are a match to TRBD2. The germline CDR1 and CDR2 sequences are MNHEY and SVGAGI. This CDR3 contains 13 residues. V lost 0 bases and J lost 6; bases outside the gene matches: 1. This CDR3 is CASSYSTSAEQYV. The CDR3 DNA follows: TGTGCCAGCAGTTACTCGACTAGCGCCGAGCAGTACGTC.

J is TRBJ1-6 and V is TRBV10-3; D might be TRBD1 (6 bases). Per the germline V gene, CDR1 is ENHRY and CDR2 is SYGVKD. V gave up 4 bases and J gave up 4 bases, with 8 bases separating them. This CDR3 region has 14 residues. CDR3 sequence reads: CAISVGAYNSPLHF. The CDR3, as DNA: TGTGCCATCAGTGTGGGGGCATATAATTCACCCCTCCACTTT.